The clone carrying this TCR beta chain was observed at least ten times. Its antigen is as yet unknown. Libraries for naive CD8 T cells, which were made from approximately 22,000 to 940,000 sorted cells, drew on 10%, 30% or 50% of the RNA. A CD8+CD4-CCR7+CD45RA+ phenotype served as the sorting definition for naive CD8 T cells. Germline lookup yields CDR1 DFQATT and CDR2 SNEGSKA (reference sequence). The CDR3 covers 18 residues. J lost 1 base, V lost 6 bases, and 12 bases had no gene match. This specimen comes from a study of molecular identifiers for immune sequencing clone quantification. General study points: Among 850,000 to 1,000,000 naive cells, spiked Jurkat TCR RNA from a single cell was reportedly detectable. Barcodes shared by identical TCR molecules could lead to underestimated sizes of highly expanded clones.

TCRdb re-called the PCR reads through MiXCR, storing one row per CDR3 protein. The profile shows about 70,000 distinct CDR3 sequences, 15% to 20% of them singletons. The V and J genes are TRBV20-1 and TRBJ2-5; 15 bases match TRBD2. This TCR was recovered from a human donor in good health. Some libraries in this study had Jurkat cell RNA spiked in. Sequencing was performed on naive CD8+ T cells from blood, with Jurkat cell RNA spiked in. Subset in this sample: FACS-sorted CD8+CD4-CCR7+CD45RA+ naive T cells. CDR3: CSADARGTSGRIQETQYF. In DNA, the CDR3 is TGCAGTGCCGACGCAAGGGGGACTAGCGGGAGGATCCAAGAGACCCAGTACTTC.